Below are 4 T cell receptor beta chains sequenced from a single sample in a study of response to subunit inactivated influenza vaccine. TCRdb used MiXCR to reprocess the RT-PCR reads, holding one entry per CDR3 protein. The sample yields roughly 500,000 distinct CDR3 sequences, more than 15% seen once. The input for sequencing was CD4+ T cells sorted from PBMCs, taken around 2 years after vaccination. The receptors come from a man between 50 and 75 years old who received an inactivated influenza vaccine.

This clonotype has a count of ten or more. The chain recombines TRBV7-9 with TRBJ2-1; D remains unclear. With 3 bases removed from V and 3 bases from J, the gap between germline ends came to 9 bases. This CDR3 spans 14 amino acids. The germline gives CDR1 SEHNR, CDR2 FQNEAQ (reference sequence). The CDR3 DNA is TGTGCCAGCAGCTTGATTCTTAGCTACAATGAGCAGTTCTTC. This codes for CASSLILSYNEQFF.

This chain links TRBV3-1 with TRBJ1-5; a weak D match, TRBD1 (5 bases). The germline V gene has CDR1 LGHDT and CDR2 YNNKEL (reference sequence). This CDR3 spans 15 amino acids. V lost 4 bases to trimming and J lost 6 bases, with 16 bases between them. As DNA, the CDR3 is TGTGCCAGCAGCCCTGGCAGGGTTGTGGGTCAGCCCCAGCATTTT. It codes for CASSPGRVVGQPQHF.

J is TRBJ2-2 and V is TRBV7-9; D gene unclear. The V gene lost 3 bases and the J gene lost 3 bases, with 8 bases spanning the gap. CDR1 and CDR2 from the germline V gene are SEHNR and FQNEAQ (reference sequence). The CDR3 runs to 14 residues. CDR3 DNA: TGTGCCAGCAGCTTCGGACGGGACACCGGGGAGCTGTTTTTT. Its translation is CASSFGRDTGELFF.

The sample holds many counts of this clonotype. The chain uses TRBV12-3 or TRBV12-4 and TRBJ2-5; D is undetermined. Deletions cut 3 bases from V and 6 bases from J, with 8 bases between. CDR3 length: 12 amino acids. CDR3 DNA sequence: TGTGCCAGCAGTTTCAGTTCTCAGACCCAGTACTTC. This translates into CASSFSSQTQYF.